A selection of T cell receptor beta chains follows, all from one sample in a study of control samples from healthy donors and cancer patients. Here immunoSEQ multiplex PCR was the method, and the copy in TCRdb shows in-frame clones only, minus some. The sample shows about 170,000 clones, 90% to 95% of them seen only once. The sample taken for sequencing was blood. The receptors stem from a woman aged 25 to 45 in good health. Each CDR3 is given with its conserved first and last residue. A D gene is named only where the DNA matches it firmly. The listing skips clone size in some rows; elsewhere it reads once, few, many or a size class.

v_gene	abundance	j_gene	d_gene	CDR3aa	CDR3nt
TRBV7-2	-	TRBJ2-5	TRBD2	CASSLGQGGQETQYF	TGTGCCAGCAGCTTAGGGCAGGGAGGGCAAGAGACCCAGTACTTC
TRBV10-3	-	TRBJ2-3	TRBD2	CAIRFSGSTDTQYF	TGTGCCATCAGATTTAGCGGGAGCACAGATACGCAGTATTTT
TRBV18	-	TRBJ2-3	-	CASSPMASTDTQYF	TGTGCCAGCTCACCAATGGCTAGCACAGATACGCAGTATTTT
TRBV11-3	-	TRBJ2-3	TRBD1	CASSLGTGRTDTQYF	TGTGCCAGCAGCTTAGGGACAGGGCGGACAGATACGCAGTATTTT
TRBV7-2	-	TRBJ2-7	-	CASSLERGSSYEQYF	TGTGCCAGCAGCTTAGAAAGGGGGAGCTCCTACGAGCAGTACTTC
TRBV27	-	TRBJ2-5	TRBD2	CASSPTSGRRETQYF	TGTGCCAGCAGCCCGACTAGCGGGAGGCGGGAGACCCAGTACTTC
TRBV3-1/TRBV3-2	-	TRBJ2-3	-	CASSQGGTDTQYF	TGTGCCAGCAGCCAAGGCGGGACAGATACGCAGTATTTT
TRBV9	-	TRBJ1-1	TRBD1	CASSGTGDEAAFF	TGTGCCAGCAGCGGAACAGGGGACGAGGCAGCTTTCTTT
TRBV9	-	TRBJ2-2	-	CASSAGGFRTGELFF	TGTGCCAGCAGCGCAGGGGGGTTTCGCACCGGGGAGCTGTTTTTT
TRBV27	-	TRBJ1-1	-	CASSGGTEAFF	TGTGCCAGCAGCGGGGGGACTGAAGCTTTCTTT
TRBV7-9	-	TRBJ1-1	TRBD1	CASSRQGYTEAFF	TGTGCCAGCAGCCGACAGGGGTACACTGAAGCTTTCTTT
TRBV18	-	TRBJ2-5	-	CASSPGRQETQYF	TGTGCCAGCTCACCAGGGCGGCAAGAGACCCAGTACTTC
TRBV2	-	TRBJ1-1	TRBD1	CASIRQGAGRNTEAFF	TGTGCCAGCATAAGACAGGGGGCGGGTCGGAACACTGAAGCTTTCTTT
TRBV6-6	-	TRBJ1-2	TRBD1	CASSDPGQGGDGYTF	TGTGCCAGCAGTGATCCGGGACAGGGGGGTGATGGCTACACCTTC
TRBV7-3	-	TRBJ2-1	TRBD2	CASSLGGLAYNEQFF	TGTGCCAGCAGCTTAGGGGGACTAGCATACAATGAGCAGTTCTTC
TRBV6-4	-	TRBJ2-1	TRBD2	CASSGLAGDYNEQFF	TGTGCCAGCAGCGGACTAGCGGGGGACTACAATGAGCAGTTCTTC
TRBV28	-	TRBJ1-1	TRBD1	CASSADRGDKNTEAFF	TGTGCCAGCAGCGCAGACAGGGGGGATAAGAACACTGAAGCTTTCTTT
TRBV27	-	TRBJ1-5	-	CASSPGTGTQPQHF	TGTGCCAGCAGTCCCGGAACAGGGACTCAGCCCCAGCATTTT
TRBV13	few	TRBJ2-7	TRBD2	CASSFGTSAYEQYF	TGTGCCAGCAGCTTCGGGACTAGCGCCTACGAGCAGTACTTC
TRBV6-6	-	TRBJ2-1	TRBD2	CASSQGTSGPEQFF	TGTGCCAGCAGTCAAGGGACTAGCGGACCTGAGCAGTTCTTC
TRBV18	-	TRBJ2-7	TRBD2	CASSPLGTSGSDEQYF	TGTGCCAGCTCACCCCTCGGGACTAGCGGGAGCGACGAGCAGTACTTC
TRBV5-4	-	TRBJ2-1	-	CASSWDRGYNEQFF	TGTGCCAGCAGCTGGGACCGGGGGTACAATGAGCAGTTCTTC
TRBV28	-	TRBJ1-1	TRBD1	CASSLQGRANTEAFF	TGTGCCAGCAGCCTACAGGGGAGGGCCAACACTGAAGCTTTCTTT
TRBV7-2	-	TRBJ2-7	TRBD2	CASSLGTSGSTYEQYF	TGTGCCAGCAGCTTAGGGACTAGCGGGAGTACCTACGAGCAGTACTTC
TRBV5-5	few	TRBJ2-7	-	CASSLAAGTYEQYF	TGTGCCAGCAGCTTGGCGGCGGGGACCTACGAGCAGTACTTC
TRBV5-1	once	TRBJ1-4	-	CASSLVQGPNEKLFF	TGCGCCAGCAGCTTGGTTCAGGGGCCTAATGAAAAACTGTTTTTT
TRBV6-6	-	TRBJ1-3	TRBD1	CASSDRVDTIYF	TGTGCCAGCAGTGACAGGGTTGACACCATATATTTT
TRBV18	-	TRBJ1-4	TRBD1	CASSRDRTNEKLFF	TGTGCCAGCTCCCGGGACAGGACTAATGAAAAACTGTTTTTT
TRBV6-5	-	TRBJ2-4	TRBD2	CASRGLAGGQNIQYF	TGTGCCAGCAGAGGACTAGCGGGGGGTCAAAACATTCAGTACTTC
TRBV5-1	-	TRBJ1-2	TRBD1	CASSLAGTGNYGYTF	TGCGCCAGCAGCTTGGCCGGGACAGGGAACTATGGCTACACCTTC
TRBV6-6	-	TRBJ2-7	TRBD1	CASRPTGVTYEQYF	TGTGCCAGCAGACCGACAGGGGTAACGTACGAGCAGTACTTC
TRBV6-4	-	TRBJ2-3	TRBD2	CASSWLAGATDTQYF	TGTGCCAGCAGTTGGCTAGCGGGAGCGACAGATACGCAGTATTTT
TRBV4-3	-	TRBJ2-7	TRBD1	CASSLRTGGKHEQYF	TGCGCCAGCAGCCTGCGGACAGGGGGTAAGCACGAGCAGTACTTC
TRBV4-3	-	TRBJ2-7	TRBD1	CASSQDSPGQGYEQYF	TGCGCCAGCAGCCAAGATTCCCCGGGACAGGGGTACGAGCAGTACTTC
TRBV7-2	-	TRBJ2-1	TRBD2	CASSLGGLAGVYNEQFF	TGTGCCAGCAGCTTAGGGGGCCTGGCGGGAGTCTACAATGAGCAGTTCTTC
TRBV7-8	-	TRBJ1-5	-	CASSQSIWGPFNQPQHF	TGTGCCAGCAGCCAAAGCATTTGGGGGCCCTTCAATCAGCCCCAGCATTTT
TRBV30	-	TRBJ1-5	TRBD1	CAWSDGQGYQPQHF	TGTGCCTGGAGTGATGGACAGGGTTATCAGCCCCAGCATTTT
TRBV6-5	once	TRBJ2-3	TRBD2	CASSSLAGVADTQYF	TGTGCCAGCAGTTCACTAGCGGGAGTCGCAGATACGCAGTATTTT
TRBV27	-	TRBJ2-3	TRBD2	CASRDYRSTDTQYF	TGTGCCAGCCGGGACTACCGTAGCACAGATACGCAGTATTTT
TRBV27	-	TRBJ2-5	TRBD2	CASSLSGGFGETQYF	TGTGCCAGCAGTTTATCGGGAGGGTTTGGTGAGACCCAGTACTTC
TRBV2	-	TRBJ1-1	-	CASSGAGLTEAFF	TGTGCCAGCAGTGGGGCAGGGCTCACTGAAGCTTTCTTT
TRBV6-4	-	TRBJ2-3	TRBD2	CASSERGGPADTQYF	TGTGCCAGCAGTGAGCGGGGGGGCCCGGCAGATACGCAGTATTTT
TRBV28	-	TRBJ2-2	-	CASSFSLGTGELFF	TGTGCCAGCAGTTTTAGCTTAGGGACCGGGGAGCTGTTTTTT